This TCR beta chain was profiled in a study of blood T cell repertoires in COVID-19. Study-level information: Acute and convalescent COVID-19 specimens originated in the United States, Italy and Spain.

V was pared by 4 bases and J by 1 base, with 16 bases between. The CDR3 extends over 16 amino acids. Germline V gene lookup returns CDR1 LGHNA and CDR2 YNFKEQ. This table comes from immunoSEQ multiplex PCR, and its TCRdb copy is limited to in-frame clones, with some not included. The sample contains 250,000 or so clones, 86% of which appear only once. The chain links TRBV4-2 to TRBJ1-1; weak D call: TRBD1 (5 bases). The sequenced sample was peripheral blood. The TCR comes from a man aged 30-40 years with active or convalescent COVID-19. This chain's CDR3 is CASSPSKGTGNTEAFF. The CDR3 nucleotides are TGTGCCAGCAGCCCCTCAAAAGGGACTGGGAACACTGAAGCTTTCTTT.